The source of this T cell receptor beta chain is a study of OX40 agonist ivuxolimab in advanced cancers. The wider study: Ivuxolimab, which is an agonistic anti-OX40 (CD134) antibody, was administered to the patients.

V lost 4 bases and J lost 0; bases outside the gene matches: 4. There are 15 residues in the CDR3. Germline CDR1 MNHEY, CDR2 SMNVEV (reference sequence). The assay was immunoSEQ multiplex PCR, and TCRdb's table has in-frame clones only and misses some. The sample holds approximately 90,000 clones; about 90% are singletons and the top ten take about 8.7%. Findings and limits, study-wide: Undetermined was the antigen specificity of the expanded peripheral T cells.

Blood specimens came from baseline, cycle 4 day 1, and cycle 7 day 1. With regard to this clone: Its cognate antigen is unknown.

This sequence joins TRBV27 and TRBJ2-5; 8 nucleotides line up with TRBD1. This TCR was recovered from an adult with an advanced solid tumor such as melanoma, head and neck, liver or kidney cancer. This specimen consisted of CD4+ or CD8+ T cells sorted from blood, obtained in a trial of the OX40 agonist ivuxolimab. CDR3 in DNA: TGTGCCAGCAGTTGGGACAGGAGCTACCAAGAGACCCAGTACTTC. Encoded protein: CASSWDRSYQETQYF.